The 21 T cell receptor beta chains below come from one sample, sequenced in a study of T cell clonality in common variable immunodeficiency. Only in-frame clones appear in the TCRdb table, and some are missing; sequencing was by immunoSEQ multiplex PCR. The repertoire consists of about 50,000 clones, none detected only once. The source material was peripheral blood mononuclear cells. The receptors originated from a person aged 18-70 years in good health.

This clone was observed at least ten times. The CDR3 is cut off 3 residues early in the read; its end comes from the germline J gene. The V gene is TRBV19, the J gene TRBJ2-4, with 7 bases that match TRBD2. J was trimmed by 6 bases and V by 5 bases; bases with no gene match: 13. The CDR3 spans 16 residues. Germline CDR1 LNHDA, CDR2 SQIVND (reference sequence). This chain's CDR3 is CASSRGTTLGRNIQYF. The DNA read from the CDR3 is TGTGCCAGTAGTCGCGGGACTACCTTAGGAAGAAACATT. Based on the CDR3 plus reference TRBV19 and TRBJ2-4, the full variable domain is DGGITQSPKYLFRKEGQNVTLSCEQNLNHDAMYWYRQDPGQGLRLIYYSQIVNDFQKGDIAEGYSVSREKKESFPLTVTSAQKNPTAFYLCASSRGTTLGRNIQYFGAGTRLSVL.

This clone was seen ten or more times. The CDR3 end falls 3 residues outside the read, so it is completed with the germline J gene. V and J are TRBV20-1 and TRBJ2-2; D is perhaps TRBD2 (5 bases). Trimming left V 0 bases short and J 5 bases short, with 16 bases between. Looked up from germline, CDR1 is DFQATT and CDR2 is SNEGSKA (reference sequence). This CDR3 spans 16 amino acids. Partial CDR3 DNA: TGCAGTGCTAGAGAGGCCGTCGGGGTTCTGACCGGGGAG. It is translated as CSAREAVGVLTGE. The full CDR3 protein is CSAREAVGVLTGELFF.

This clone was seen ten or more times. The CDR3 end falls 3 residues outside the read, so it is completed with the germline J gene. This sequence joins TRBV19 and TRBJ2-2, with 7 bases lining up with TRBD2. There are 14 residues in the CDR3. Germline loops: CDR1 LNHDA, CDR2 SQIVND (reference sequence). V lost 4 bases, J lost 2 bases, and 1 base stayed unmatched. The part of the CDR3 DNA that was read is TGTGCCAGTAGTAGCGGGGGAAACACCGGGGAG. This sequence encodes CASSSGGNTGE. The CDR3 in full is CASSSGGNTGELFF.

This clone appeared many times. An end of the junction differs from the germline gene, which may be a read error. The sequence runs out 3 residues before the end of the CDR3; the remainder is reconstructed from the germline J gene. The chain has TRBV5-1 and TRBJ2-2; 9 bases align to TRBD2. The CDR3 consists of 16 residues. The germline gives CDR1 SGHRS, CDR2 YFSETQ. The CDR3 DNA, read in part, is TGCGCCAACAGCTTATTAGCGGGAGTGATAACCGGGGAG. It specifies CANSLLAGVITGE. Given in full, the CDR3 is CANSLLAGVITGELFF.

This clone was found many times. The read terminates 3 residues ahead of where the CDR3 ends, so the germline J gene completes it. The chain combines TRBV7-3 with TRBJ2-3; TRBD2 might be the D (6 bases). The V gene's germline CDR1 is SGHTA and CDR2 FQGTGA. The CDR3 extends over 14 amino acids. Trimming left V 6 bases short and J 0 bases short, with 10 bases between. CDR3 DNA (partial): TGTGCCAGCAGACCGGGACTTAGCACAGATACG. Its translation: CASRPGLSTDT. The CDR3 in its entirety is CASRPGLSTDTQYF.

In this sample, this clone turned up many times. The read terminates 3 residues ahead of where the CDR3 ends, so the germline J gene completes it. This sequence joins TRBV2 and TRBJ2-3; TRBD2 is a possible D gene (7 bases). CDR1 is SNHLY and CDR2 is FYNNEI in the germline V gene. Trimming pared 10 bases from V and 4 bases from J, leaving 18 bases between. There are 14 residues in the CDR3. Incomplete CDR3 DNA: TGTGCCACCAAAACAGGGCGGGAGTCAGATACG. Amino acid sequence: CATKTGRESDT. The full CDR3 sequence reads CATKTGRESDTQYF. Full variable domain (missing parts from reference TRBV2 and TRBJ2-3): EPEVTQTPSHQVTQMGQEVILRCVPISNHLYFYWYRQILGQKVEFLVSFYNNEISEKSEIFDDQFSVERPDGSNFTLKIRSTKLEDSAMYFCATKTGRESDTQYFGPGTRLTVL.

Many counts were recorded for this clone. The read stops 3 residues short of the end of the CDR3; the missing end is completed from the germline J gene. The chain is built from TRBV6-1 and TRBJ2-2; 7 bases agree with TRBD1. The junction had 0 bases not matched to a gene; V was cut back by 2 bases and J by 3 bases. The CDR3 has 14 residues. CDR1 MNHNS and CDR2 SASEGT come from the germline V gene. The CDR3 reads CASSEQGDTGELFF. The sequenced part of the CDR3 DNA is TGTGCCAGCAGTGAACAGGGGGACACCGGGGAG.

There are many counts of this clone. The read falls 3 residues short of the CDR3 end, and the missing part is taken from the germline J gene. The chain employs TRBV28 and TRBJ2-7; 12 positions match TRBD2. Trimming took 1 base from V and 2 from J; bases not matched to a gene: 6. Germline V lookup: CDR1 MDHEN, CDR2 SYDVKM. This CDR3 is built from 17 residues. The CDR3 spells CASSLFGLAGTPYEQYF. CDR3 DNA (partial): TGTGCCAGCAGTTTATTCGGACTAGCGGGGACTCCCTACGAG.

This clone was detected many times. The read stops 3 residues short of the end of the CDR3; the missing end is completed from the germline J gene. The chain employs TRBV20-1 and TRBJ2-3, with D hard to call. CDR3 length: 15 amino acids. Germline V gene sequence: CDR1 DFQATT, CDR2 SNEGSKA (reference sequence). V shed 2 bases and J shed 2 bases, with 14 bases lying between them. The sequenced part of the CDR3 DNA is TGCAGTGCTAGAATCTCTCCGCTAGTCACAGATACG. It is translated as CSARISPLVTDT. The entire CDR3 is CSARISPLVTDTQYF.

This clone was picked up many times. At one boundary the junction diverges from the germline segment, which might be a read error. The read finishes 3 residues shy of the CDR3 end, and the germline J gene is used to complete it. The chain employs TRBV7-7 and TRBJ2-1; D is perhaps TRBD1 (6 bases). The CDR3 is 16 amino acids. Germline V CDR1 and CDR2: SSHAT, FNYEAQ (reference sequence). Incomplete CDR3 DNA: TGTGCTAGCAGCCCATTGGGGGCAACCTCGGGCAATGAG. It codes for CASSPLGATSGNE. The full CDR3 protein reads CASSPLGATSGNEQFF.

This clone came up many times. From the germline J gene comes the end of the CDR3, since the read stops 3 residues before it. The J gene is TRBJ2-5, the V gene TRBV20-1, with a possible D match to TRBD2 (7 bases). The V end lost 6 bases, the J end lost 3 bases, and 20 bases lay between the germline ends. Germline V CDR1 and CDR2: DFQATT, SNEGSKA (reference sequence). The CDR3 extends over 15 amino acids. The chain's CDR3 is CSALIGGLVEETQYF. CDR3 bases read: TGCAGTGCGTTAATCGGGGGGCTAGTTGAAGAGACC.

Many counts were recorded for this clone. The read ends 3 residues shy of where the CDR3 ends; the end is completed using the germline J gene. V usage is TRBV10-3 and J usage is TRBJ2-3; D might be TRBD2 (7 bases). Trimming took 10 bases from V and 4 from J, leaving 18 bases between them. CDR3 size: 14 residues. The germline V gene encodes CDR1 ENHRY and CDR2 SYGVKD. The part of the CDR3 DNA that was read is TGTGCCACCCGGGACTTAGGGGGGGCAGATACG. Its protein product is CATRDLGGADT. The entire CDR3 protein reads CATRDLGGADTQYF.

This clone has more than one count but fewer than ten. CDR3 bases read: TGCAGTGCTAGAGATCTCGGTTGGGCTGATGGTTCACCC. Protein sequence: CSARDLGWADGSP. The whole CDR3 sequence reads CSARDLGWADGSPLHF. J is TRBJ1-6 and V is TRBV20-1; no reliable D call. The read finishes 3 residues shy of the CDR3 end, and the germline J gene is used to complete it. Looked up from germline, CDR1 is DFQATT and CDR2 is SNEGSKA (reference sequence). CDR3 size: 16 residues. V gave up 0 bases and J gave up 9 bases, with 18 bases separating them.

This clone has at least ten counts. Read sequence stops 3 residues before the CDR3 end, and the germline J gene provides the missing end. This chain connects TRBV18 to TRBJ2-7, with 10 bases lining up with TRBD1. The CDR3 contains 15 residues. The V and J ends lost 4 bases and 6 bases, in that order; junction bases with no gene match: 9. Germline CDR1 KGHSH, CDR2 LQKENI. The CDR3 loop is CASSRLDRGKGEQYF. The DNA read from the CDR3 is TGTGCCAGCTCACGCTTGGACAGGGGGAAAGGCGAG.

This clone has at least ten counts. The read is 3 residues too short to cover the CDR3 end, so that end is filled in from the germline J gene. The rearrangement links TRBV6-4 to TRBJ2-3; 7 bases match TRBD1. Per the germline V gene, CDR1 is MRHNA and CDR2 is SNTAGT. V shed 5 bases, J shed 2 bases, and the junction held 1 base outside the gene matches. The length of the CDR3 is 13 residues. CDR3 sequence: CASSKGATDTQYF. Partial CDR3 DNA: TGTGCCAGCAGTAAGGGGGCCACAGATACG.

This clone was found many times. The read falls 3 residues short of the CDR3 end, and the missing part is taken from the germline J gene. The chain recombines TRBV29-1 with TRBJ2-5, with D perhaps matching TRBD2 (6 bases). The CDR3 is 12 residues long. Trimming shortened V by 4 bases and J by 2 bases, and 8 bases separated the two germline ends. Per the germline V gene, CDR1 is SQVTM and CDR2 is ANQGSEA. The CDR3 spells CSVAGRQETQYF. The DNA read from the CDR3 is TGCAGCGTTGCAGGGAGGCAAGAGACC.

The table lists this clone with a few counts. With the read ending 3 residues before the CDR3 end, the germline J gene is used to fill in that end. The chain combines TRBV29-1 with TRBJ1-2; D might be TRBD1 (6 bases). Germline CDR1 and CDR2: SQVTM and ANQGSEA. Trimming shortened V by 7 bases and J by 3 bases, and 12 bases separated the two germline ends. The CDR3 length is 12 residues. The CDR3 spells CSAMDSYYGYTF. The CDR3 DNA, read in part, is TGCAGCGCGATGGACAGTTACTATGGC.

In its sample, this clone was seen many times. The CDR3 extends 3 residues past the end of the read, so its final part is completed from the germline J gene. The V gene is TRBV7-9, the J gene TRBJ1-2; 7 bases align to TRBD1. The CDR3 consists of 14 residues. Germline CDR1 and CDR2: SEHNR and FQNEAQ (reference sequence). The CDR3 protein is CASSLEDRAGGYTF. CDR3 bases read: TGTGCCAGCAGCTTAGAAGACAGGGCGGGCGGC.

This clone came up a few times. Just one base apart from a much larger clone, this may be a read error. The sequenced part of the CDR3 DNA is TGTGCCAGCAGTTATGGGGCGAGCTCTGGGGCCAACGTG. This encodes CASSYGASSGANV. The full CDR3 is CASSYGASSGANVLFF. The gene calls are TRBV6-2 or TRBV6-3 and TRBJ2-2; D is possibly TRBD1 (5 bases). The read ends 3 residues early relative to the CDR3; the germline J gene fills the gap. Germline V lookup: CDR1 MNHEY, CDR2 SVGEGT. This CDR3 region has 16 residues.

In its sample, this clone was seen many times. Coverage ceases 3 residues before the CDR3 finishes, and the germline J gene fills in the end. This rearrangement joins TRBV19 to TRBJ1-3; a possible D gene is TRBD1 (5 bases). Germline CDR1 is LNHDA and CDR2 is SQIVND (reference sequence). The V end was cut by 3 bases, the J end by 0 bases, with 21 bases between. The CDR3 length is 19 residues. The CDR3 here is CASSIRGRTNPDSGNTIYF. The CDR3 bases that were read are TGTGCCAGTAGTATTAGGGGCAGAACTAACCCGGACTCTGGAAACACC. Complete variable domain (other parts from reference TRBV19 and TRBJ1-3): DGGITQSPKYLFRKEGQNVTLSCEQNLNHDAMYWYRQDPGQGLRLIYYSQIVNDFQKGDIAEGYSVSREKKESFPLTVTSAQKNPTAFYLCASSIRGRTNPDSGNTIYFGEGSWLTVV.

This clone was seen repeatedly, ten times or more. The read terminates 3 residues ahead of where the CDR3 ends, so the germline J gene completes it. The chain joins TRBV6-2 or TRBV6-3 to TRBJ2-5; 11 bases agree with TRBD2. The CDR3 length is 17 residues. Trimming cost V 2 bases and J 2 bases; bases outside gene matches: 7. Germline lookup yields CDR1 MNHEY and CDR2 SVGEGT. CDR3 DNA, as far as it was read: TGTGCCAGCAGTTACGCTCTAGCGGGGGGAAGGCAAGAGACC. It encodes CASSYALAGGRQET. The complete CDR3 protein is CASSYALAGGRQETQYF.